The present T cell receptor beta chain was sequenced within a study of blood T cell repertoires in COVID-19. Original methodology: Quantification of nucleated cells was approximated via reference gene primer amplification. Data came from immunoSEQ multiplex PCR; TCRdb stores just in-frame clones and leaves some out. V, J and clone size derive from that table, while D and trimming were established from the DNA sequence. The sample has roughly 400,000 clones; 85% to 90% are singletons. Cohort 3 recovered donors had two negative PCRs, clearance, or symptom resolution. The CDR3 has 18 residues. The sequenced sample consisted of PBMCs or T cells enriched from blood (not recorded which). The clonotype was recovered from a woman in her 50s who had recovered from COVID-19. The genes are TRBV12-1 and TRBJ1-5; the table calls TRBD1, which could not be checked here. TRBV12-1 is marked as a pseudogene. The CDR3 coding sequence is TGTGCCAGCAGCTCGAGGACAGGGGACACAAATAGCAATCAGCCCCAGCATTTT. Translating gives CASSSRTGDTNSNQPQHF.